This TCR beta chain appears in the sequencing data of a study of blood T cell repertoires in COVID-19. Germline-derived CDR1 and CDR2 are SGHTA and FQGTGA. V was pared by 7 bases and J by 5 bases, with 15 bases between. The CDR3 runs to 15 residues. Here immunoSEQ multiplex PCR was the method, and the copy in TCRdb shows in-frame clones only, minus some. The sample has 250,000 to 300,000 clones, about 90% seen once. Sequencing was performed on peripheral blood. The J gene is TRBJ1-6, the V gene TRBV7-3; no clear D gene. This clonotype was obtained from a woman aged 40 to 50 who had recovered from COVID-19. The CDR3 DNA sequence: TGTGCCAGCACCGCGTTGTTCTTAAATAATTCACCCCTCCACTTT. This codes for CASTALFLNNSPLHF.